Sequencing of this TCR beta chain was carried out in a study of Ad26.COV2.S vaccination and SARS-CoV-2 variants. Study results and limitations: Non-spike TCR breadth showed similarity between vaccine and placebo recipients.

Trimming cost V 5 bases and J 5 bases, with 18 bases left between them. Germline V gives CDR1 LGHNA, CDR2 YNFKEQ. This CDR3 region has 15 residues. The method was immunoSEQ multiplex PCR; TCRdb's version includes in-frame clones alone and lacks a portion of them. The table records over 85,000 clones, about 78% of them present only once. Turning to this clone: Its antigen remains unidentified.

Material: peripheral blood, obtained after recovery from COVID-19. The J gene is TRBJ1-1, the V gene TRBV4-2; D may be TRBD1 (6 bases). This receptor was identified in a human donor who had recovered from COVID-19. The DNA for the CDR3 is TGTGCCAGCAGCGTGGGACATCAGAAGGGAACTGAAGCTTTCTTT. Translating gives CASSVGHQKGTEAFF.